Below are 22 T cell receptor beta chains sequenced from a single sample in a study of blood T cell repertoires in COVID-19. TCRdb keeps only in-frame clones here, not all; method: immunoSEQ multiplex PCR. This sample has hundreds of thousands of clones; 87% occur once, and the top ten carry about 6%. Sequences were obtained from PBMCs or T cells enriched from blood (not recorded which). All receptors derive from a woman under 40 with acute COVID-19.

The chain carries TRBV5-1 and TRBJ2-4; TRBD2 aligns across 14 bases. The trim removed 5 bases at V and 4 bases at J, leaving 8 bases unmatched. Germline-derived CDR1 and CDR2 are SGHRS and YFSETQ. The CDR3 contains 17 residues. In DNA, the CDR3 is TGCGCCAGCAGACCCGGACTAGCGGGAGGCCCGAAAAACATTCAGTACTTC. Protein sequence: CASRPGLAGGPKNIQYF.

This sequence joins TRBV28 and TRBJ2-5, with D maybe TRBD1 (6 bases). Trimming shortened V by 3 bases and J by 5 bases, and 22 bases separated the two germline ends. The CDR3 is 17 residues long. Germline V gives CDR1 MDHEN, CDR2 SYDVKM. CDR3 coding DNA: TGTGCCAGCAGTTTGTTCACAGGGACGAACCGTGAGGAGACCCAGTACTTC. It translates to CASSLFTGTNREETQYF.

The rearrangement links TRBV6-5 to TRBJ2-3; D is perhaps TRBD2 (6 bases). Germline V gene data show CDR1 as MNHEY and CDR2 as SVGAGI. The CDR3 runs to 15 residues. Trimming took off 3 bases at V and 3 bases at J, with 13 bases between the two ends. In DNA, the CDR3 is TGTGCCAGCAGTTATGAGGGGAGCGGGACAGATACGCAGTATTTT. This encodes CASSYEGSGTDTQYF.

The chain is built from TRBV15 and TRBJ1-2; 11 bases agree with TRBD1. The CDR3 has 16 residues. V was clipped by 0 bases and J by 7 bases; unmatched bases: 7. Germline V CDR1 and CDR2: LNHNV, YYDKDF (reference sequence). The CDR3 DNA reads TGTGCCACCAGCAGAGACAAGGACAGGGGGCTGTCTGGCTACACCTTC. Translating gives CATSRDKDRGLSGYTF.

This chain links TRBV3-1 (or the pseudogene TRBV3-2) with TRBJ2-1, with D perhaps matching TRBD1 (6 bases). This CDR3 has 15 amino acids. V lost 5 bases, J lost 8 bases, and 19 bases lay in between. From germline, CDR1 is LGHDT and CDR2 YNNKEL (reference sequence). The CDR3 loop reads CASSNSGTRRDEQFF. CDR3 nucleotides: TGTGCCAGCAGCAACTCCGGGACACGACGGGATGAGCAGTTCTTC.

This clone was seen just once. For the CDR3, the DNA is TGTGCCAGCAGTTTAAGCAGCACAGGGAGCGAGCAGTACTTC. This codes for CASSLSSTGSEQYF. The V call is TRBV27, the J call TRBJ2-7; D perhaps matches TRBD1 (6 bases). This CDR3 has 14 residues. CDR1 and CDR2 (germline): MNHEY, SMNVEV (reference sequence). V lost 2 bases to trimming and J lost 6 bases, with 14 bases between them.

The gene calls are TRBV19 and TRBJ2-7; 8 bases map to TRBD1. Per germline, CDR1 LNHDA and CDR2 SQIVND (reference sequence). J gave up 9 bases and V 4 bases, and 5 bases lay outside the gene matches. This CDR3 contains 12 residues. For the CDR3, the DNA is TGTGCCAGTAGTACATTACAGGGGGGGCAGTACTTC. Translated, it gives CASSTLQGGQYF.

The V call is TRBV19, the J call TRBJ2-7; 8 positions agree with TRBD1. Losses at the gene ends were 5 bases for V and 3 bases for J; bases not matched to a gene: 6. The V gene's germline CDR1 is LNHDA and CDR2 SQIVND (reference sequence). The CDR3 loop spans 14 amino acids. The CDR3 protein is CASSSGTGLYEQYF. CDR3 bases: TGTGCCAGTAGTTCCGGGACAGGTCTCTACGAGCAGTACTTC.

The chain joins TRBV24-1 to TRBJ1-2; D gene uncertain. Trimming took 1 base from V and 6 from J, leaving 8 bases between them. Germline CDR1 KGHDR, CDR2 SFDVKD. There are 13 residues in the CDR3. The CDR3 DNA is TGTGCCACCAGTGATTTCCAGTTTGATGGCTACACCTTC. Residues: CATSDFQFDGYTF.

This clone was recorded a few times. The chain has TRBV3-1 (or the pseudogene TRBV3-2) and TRBJ2-1, with 8 nucleotides matching TRBD2. The trim removed 7 bases at V and 5 bases at J, leaving 10 bases unmatched. CDR3 size: 15 residues. Germline lookup yields CDR1 LGHDT and CDR2 YNNKEL (reference sequence). CDR3 bases: TGTGCCAGCACCGAGACTAGCGAGACCCACAATGAGCAGTTCTTC. Its translation: CASTETSETHNEQFF.

This sequence joins TRBV2 and TRBJ2-1, with TRBD1 identical over 10 bases. The CDR3 is 15 amino acids. The V gene's germline CDR1 is SNHLY and CDR2 FYNNEI. V was clipped by 5 bases and J by 8 bases; unmatched bases: 9. CDR3 region: CASSSPAGTGDEQFF. The CDR3 bases are TGTGCCAGCAGTTCCCCCGCCGGGACAGGGGATGAGCAGTTCTTC.

The chain carries TRBV2 and TRBJ2-2, with 9 bases matching TRBD1. CDR1 and CDR2 (germline): SNHLY, FYNNEI. V gave up 7 bases and J gave up 5 bases; unmatched junction bases: 2. CDR3 length: 13 amino acids. The CDR3 here is CASKGQGTGELFF. CDR3 coding DNA: TGTGCCAGCAAGGGACAGGGAACCGGGGAGCTGTTTTTT.

V gene TRBV6-2 or TRBV6-3 combines with J gene TRBJ2-4, with D tentatively TRBD2 (5 bases). This CDR3 region has 14 residues. Trimming pared 5 bases from V and 3 bases from J, leaving 11 bases between. Germline V gene sequence: CDR1 MNHEY, CDR2 SVGEGT. CDR3 nucleotide sequence: TGTGCCAGCAGTCTTCGAGGGTACAAAAACATTCAGTACTTC. Residues: CASSLRGYKNIQYF.

The chain has TRBV7-8 and TRBJ2-1; unclear D gene. From germline, CDR1 is SGHVS and CDR2 FQNEAQ. This CDR3 is 16 amino acids long. V lost 5 bases, J lost 4 bases, and 18 bases lay in between. Here the CDR3 reads CASSPRADVKYNEQFF. The DNA of the CDR3 is TGTGCCAGCAGCCCCCGCGCGGATGTTAAATACAATGAGCAGTTCTTC.

About this clone: The same CDR3 arises from other DNA sequences in this sample as well. V gene TRBV19 combines with J gene TRBJ1-1, with 9 bases identical to TRBD1. The length of the CDR3 is 13 residues. Germline V gene data show CDR1 as LNHDA and CDR2 as SQIVND (reference sequence). The junction had 4 bases not matched to a gene; V was cut back by 9 bases and J by 2 bases. DNA of the CDR3: TGTGCCAGCGGGACAGGGCCAAACACTGAAGCTTTCTTT. Its protein product is CASGTGPNTEAFF.

The rearrangement joins TRBV4-1 to TRBJ1-5; possible D gene TRBD1, 5 bases. The V and J ends lost 1 base and 0 bases respectively, with 16 bases between them. This CDR3 spans 18 amino acids. The germline CDR1 and CDR2 sequences are MGHRA and YSYEKL. The CDR3 DNA reads as TGCGCCAGCAGCCAAGCGACAGCGACCGCGTATAGCAATCAGCCCCAGCATTTT. Encoded protein: CASSQATATAYSNQPQHF.

The chain couples TRBV5-1 to TRBJ1-6; D unclear. Trimming left V 0 bases short and J 5 bases short, with 6 bases between. Germline V gene data show CDR1 as SGHRS and CDR2 as YFSETQ. CDR3 length: 14 residues. The CDR3: CASSLGEDNSPLHF. The CDR3 nucleotides read TGCGCCAGCAGCTTGGGCGAAGATAATTCACCCCTCCACTTT.

On this clone itself: One junction end does not reproduce the germline sequence, and a read error may be involved. The chain recombines TRBV11-2 with TRBJ1-3, with D perhaps matching TRBD1 (5 bases). There are 15 residues in the CDR3. Germline lookup yields CDR1 SGHAT and CDR2 FQNNGV. CDR3 in DNA: TGTGCCAGCAGCTCTAACGGCAGGGTTGGAGACACCATATATTTT. This encodes CASSSNGRVGDTIYF. Based on the CDR3 plus reference TRBV11-2 and TRBJ1-3, the full variable domain is EAGVAQSPRYKIIEKRQSVAFWCNPISGHATLYWYQQILGQGPKLLIQFQNNGVVDDSQLPKDRFSAERLKGVDSTLKIQPAKLEDSAVYLCASSSNGRVGDTIYFGEGSWLTVV.

The rearrangement uses TRBV7-9 and TRBJ2-7, with TRBD2 matching over 10 bases. CDR1 and CDR2 (germline): SEHNR, FQNEAQ (reference sequence). V lost 5 bases and J lost 0; bases outside the gene matches: 4. This CDR3 contains 15 residues. In DNA form, the CDR3 reads TGTGCCAGCAGCCCGGGACTAGCGATCTCCTACGAGCAGTACTTC. Its translation is CASSPGLAISYEQYF.

CDR3 in amino acids: CASSLTGGTEAFF. CDR3 DNA: TGTGCCAGCAGCTTAACAGGCGGCACTGAAGCTTTCTTT. This chain uses TRBV7-2 with TRBJ1-1, with a weak D call TRBD1 (5 bases). V lost 2 bases, J lost 4 bases, and 8 bases lay in between. This CDR3 is built from 13 residues. Per the germline V gene, CDR1 is SGHTA and CDR2 is FQGNSA.

V is TRBV19 and J is TRBJ1-5, with no clear D. V shed 2 bases and J shed 4 bases, with 15 bases lying between them. Per germline, CDR1 LNHDA and CDR2 SQIVND (reference sequence). The CDR3 runs to 16 residues. The CDR3 region is CASSIRGQMGNQPQHF. The CDR3 DNA follows: TGTGCCAGTAGTATAAGAGGGCAAATGGGGAATCAGCCCCAGCATTTT.

V gene TRBV6-5 combines with J gene TRBJ2-7; D is possibly TRBD2 (6 bases). The CDR3 covers 15 residues. V lost 4 bases and J 3 bases, leaving 16 bases between the germline ends. Germline V gives CDR1 MNHEY, CDR2 SVGAGI. For the CDR3, the DNA is TGTGCCAGCAGTTTGTGGCGGGATAACTTCTACGAGCAGTACTTC. Encoded protein: CASSLWRDNFYEQYF.